This T cell receptor (beta chain) was identified during a study of post-analysis software for immune sequencing data. Study details: Relapsing-remitting, secondary progressive and progressive-relapsing forms of multiple sclerosis all featured among disease courses.

A few counts support this clonotype. Its antigen is as yet unknown. TCR beta cDNA libraries included unique molecular identifiers. It was from roughly 1.1 to 9.2 million T cells that around 500,000 cDNA molecules came. From the PCR reads, TCRdb called clonotypes with MiXCR, one entry per CDR3 protein. Counted here are about 770,000 distinct CDR3 sequences, under 60% occurring once; the ten biggest clones make up roughly 4.4%. General observations from the study: Compared against controls, patients with multiple sclerosis displayed significantly lower normalized Chao1 diversity. Strong co-clustering by F measure was seen for same-batch samples. The study found TRBV5-6, TRBV5-1 and TRBV20-1 among about five TRBV segments more frequent in patients than controls.

Germline V lookup: CDR1 SEHNR, CDR2 FQNEAQ (reference sequence). Trimming removed 4 bases at V and 2 bases at J, with 21 bases between. This CDR3 has 17 residues. The TCR comes from a girl aged 10-17 years with multiple sclerosis. V is TRBV7-9 and J is TRBJ2-7; TRBD1 might be the D (6 bases). Sequenced: blood. CDR3 sequence reads: CASSSLNRVGAAYEQYF. CDR3 sequence (DNA): TGTGCCAGCAGCTCCCTTAACAGGGTGGGGGCGGCCTACGAGCAGTACTTC. Full variable domain (missing parts from reference TRBV7-9 and TRBJ2-7): DTGVSQNPRHKITKRGQNVTFRCDPISEHNRLYWYRQTLGQGPEFLTYFQNEAQLEKSRLLSDRFSAERPKGSFSTLEIQRTEQGDSAMYLCASSSLNRVGAAYEQYFGPGTRLTVT.